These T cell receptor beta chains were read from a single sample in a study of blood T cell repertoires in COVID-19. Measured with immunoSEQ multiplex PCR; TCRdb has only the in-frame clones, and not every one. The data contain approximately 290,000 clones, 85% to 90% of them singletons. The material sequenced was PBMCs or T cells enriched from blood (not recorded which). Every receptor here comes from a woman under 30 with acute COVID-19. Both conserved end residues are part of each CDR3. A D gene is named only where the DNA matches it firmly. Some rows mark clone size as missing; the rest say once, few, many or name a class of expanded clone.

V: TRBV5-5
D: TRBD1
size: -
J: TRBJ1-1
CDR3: CASSWDRGTEAFF
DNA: TGTGCCAGCAGCTGGGACAGGGGCACTGAAGCTTTCTTT

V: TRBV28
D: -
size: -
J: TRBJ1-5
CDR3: CASSQGSRNQPQHF
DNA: TGTGCCAGCAGCCAGGGGAGCCGCAATCAGCCCCAGCATTTT

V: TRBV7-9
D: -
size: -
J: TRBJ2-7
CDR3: CASSLQGDEQYF
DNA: TGTGCCAGCAGCTTACAAGGAGACGAGCAGTACTTC

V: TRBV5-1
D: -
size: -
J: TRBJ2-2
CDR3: CASSFMQTQNTGELFF
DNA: TGCGCCAGCAGCTTTATGCAGACACAGAACACCGGGGAGCTGTTTTTT

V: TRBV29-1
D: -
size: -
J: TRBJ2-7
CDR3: CSARQGGYEQYF
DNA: TGCAGCGCCCGACAAGGGGGCTACGAGCAGTACTTC

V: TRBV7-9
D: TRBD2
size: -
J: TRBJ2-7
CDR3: CASSLSAGVSSYEQYF
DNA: TGTGCCAGCAGCTTATCGGCGGGAGTGAGCTCCTACGAGCAGTACTTC

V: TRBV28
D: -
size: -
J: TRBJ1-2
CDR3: CASSITGFYGYTF
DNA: TGTGCCAGCAGTATAACAGGGTTTTATGGCTACACCTTC

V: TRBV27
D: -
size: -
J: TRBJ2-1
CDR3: CASSGSSGYSSYNEQFF
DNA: TGTGCCAGCAGCGGGTCCTCGGGTTACTCCTCCTACAATGAGCAGTTCTTC

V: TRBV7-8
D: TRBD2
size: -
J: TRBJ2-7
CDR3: CASSQHASGRAIHEQYF
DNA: TGTGCCAGCAGCCAACACGCTAGCGGGAGGGCCATCCACGAGCAGTACTTC

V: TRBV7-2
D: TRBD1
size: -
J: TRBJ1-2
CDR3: CASSLKGRQGAGYGYTF
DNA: TGTGCCAGCAGCTTGAAAGGGCGACAGGGGGCCGGCTATGGCTACACCTTC

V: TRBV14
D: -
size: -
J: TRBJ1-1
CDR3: CASSQGWTASMNTEAFF
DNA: TGTGCCAGCAGCCAAGGGTGGACAGCCTCAATGAACACTGAAGCTTTCTTT

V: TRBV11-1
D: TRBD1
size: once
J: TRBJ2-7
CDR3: CASSGPGQLSYEQYF
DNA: TGTGCCAGCAGCGGACCGGGACAGCTATCCTACGAGCAGTACTTC

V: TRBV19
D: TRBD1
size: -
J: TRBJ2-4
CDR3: CASSIEIRTGLKNIQYF
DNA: TGTGCCAGTAGTATAGAGATCCGGACAGGGTTAAAAAACATTCAGTACTTC

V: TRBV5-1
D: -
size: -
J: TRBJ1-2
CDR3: CASSADWGYTF
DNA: TGCGCCAGCAGCGCCGACTGGGGCTACACCTTC

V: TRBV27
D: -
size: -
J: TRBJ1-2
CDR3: CASISYLGGGDGYTF
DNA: TGTGCCAGCATTTCCTACCTAGGCGGGGGGGATGGCTACACCTTC

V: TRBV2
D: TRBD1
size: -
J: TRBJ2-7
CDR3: CASRPTGDPYEQYF
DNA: TGTGCCAGCAGACCCACAGGGGACCCCTACGAGCAGTACTTC

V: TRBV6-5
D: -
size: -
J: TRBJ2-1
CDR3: CASSYRGNEQFF
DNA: TGTGCCAGCAGTTATAGGGGGAATGAGCAGTTCTTC

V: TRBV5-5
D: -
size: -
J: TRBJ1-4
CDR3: CASSSEGLNEKLFF
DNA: TGTGCCAGCAGCTCTGAGGGACTTAATGAAAAACTGTTTTTT

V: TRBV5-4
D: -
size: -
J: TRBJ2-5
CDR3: CASSLELGLQETQYF
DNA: TGTGCCAGCAGCTTGGAATTGGGCCTCCAAGAGACCCAGTACTTC

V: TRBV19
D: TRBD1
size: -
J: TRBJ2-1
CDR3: CASSTQTGKQFF
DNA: TGTGCCAGTAGTACTCAGACAGGGAAGCAGTTCTTC

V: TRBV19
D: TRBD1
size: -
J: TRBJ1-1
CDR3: CASSGAGQGIGNTEAFF
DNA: TGTGCCAGTAGTGGGGCGGGACAGGGGATTGGGAACACTGAAGCTTTCTTT

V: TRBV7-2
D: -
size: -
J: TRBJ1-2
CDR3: CASSLHRRDYGYTF
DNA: TGTGCCAGCAGCCTACACAGGAGGGACTATGGCTACACCTTC

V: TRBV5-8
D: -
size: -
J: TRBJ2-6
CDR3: CASSLGGDSGANVLTF
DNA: TGTGCCAGCAGCCTAGGGGGAGACTCTGGGGCCAACGTCCTGACTTTC

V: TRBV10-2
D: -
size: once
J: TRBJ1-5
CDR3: CASSSSPTGDNQPQHF
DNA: TGCGCCAGCAGTTCTTCCCCGACAGGAGACAATCAGCCCCAGCATTTT

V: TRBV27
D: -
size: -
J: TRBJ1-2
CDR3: CASSLRAGPSYGYTF
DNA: TGTGCCAGCAGTTTACGAGCAGGGCCCTCCTATGGCTACACCTTC

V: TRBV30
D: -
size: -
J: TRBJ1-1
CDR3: CAWSLQENTEAFF
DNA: TGTGCCTGGAGCCTACAGGAAAACACTGAAGCTTTCTTT

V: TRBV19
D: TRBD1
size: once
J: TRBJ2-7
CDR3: CASSILLTGAAYEQYF
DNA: TGTGCCAGTAGTATACTTTTGACAGGGGCGGCGTACGAGCAGTACTTC

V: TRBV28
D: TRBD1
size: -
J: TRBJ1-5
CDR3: CASRTITQGDQPQHF
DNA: TGTGCCAGCAGGACCATAACACAGGGGGACCAGCCCCAGCATTTT

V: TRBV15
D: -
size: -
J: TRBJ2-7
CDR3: CATSRDYRTDEQYF
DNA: TGTGCCACCAGCAGGGACTACCGTACTGACGAGCAGTACTTC

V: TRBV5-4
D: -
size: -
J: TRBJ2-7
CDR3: CASSSEPASTYEQYF
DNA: TGTGCCAGCAGCTCGGAGCCTGCCTCCACCTACGAGCAGTACTTC

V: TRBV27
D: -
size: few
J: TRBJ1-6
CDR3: CASSLLGTMYSPLHF
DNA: TGTGCCAGCAGCCTACTCGGGACAATGTATTCACCCCTCCACTTT

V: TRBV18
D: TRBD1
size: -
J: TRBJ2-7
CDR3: CASSPPGQGGYEQYF
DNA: TGTGCCAGCTCACCACCGGGACAGGGGGGCTACGAGCAGTACTTC

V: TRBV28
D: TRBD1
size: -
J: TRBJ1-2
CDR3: CASTQGAEGYTF
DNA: TGTGCCAGCACACAGGGGGCTGAGGGCTACACCTTC

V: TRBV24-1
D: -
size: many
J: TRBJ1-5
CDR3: CATSDSQGPSNQPQHF
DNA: TGTGCCACCAGTGATTCTCAGGGGCCTAGCAATCAGCCCCAGCATTTT

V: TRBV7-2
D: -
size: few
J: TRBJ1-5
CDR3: CASSLVGNSNQPQHF
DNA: TGTGCCAGCAGCTTAGTCGGGAATAGCAATCAGCCCCAGCATTTT

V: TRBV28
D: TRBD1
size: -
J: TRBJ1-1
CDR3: CASSFDRDTEAFF
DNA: TGTGCCAGCAGTTTCGACAGGGACACTGAAGCTTTCTTT

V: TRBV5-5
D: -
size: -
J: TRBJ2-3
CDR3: CASSFRADPAPDTQYF
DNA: TGTGCCAGCAGCTTCAGGGCGGACCCCGCCCCAGATACGCAGTATTTT

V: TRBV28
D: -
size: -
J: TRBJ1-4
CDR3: CASSLRGKLFF
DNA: TGTGCCAGCAGTTTAAGAGGAAAACTGTTTTTT

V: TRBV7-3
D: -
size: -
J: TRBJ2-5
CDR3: CASSSNRVEETQYF
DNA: TGTGCCAGCAGTTCTAATCGGGTGGAGGAGACCCAGTACTTC

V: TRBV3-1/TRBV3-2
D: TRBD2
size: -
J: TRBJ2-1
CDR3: CASSQDAGAHNEQFF
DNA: TGTGCCAGCAGCCAAGATGCGGGAGCCCACAATGAGCAGTTCTTC

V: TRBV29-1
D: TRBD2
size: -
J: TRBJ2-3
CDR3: CSVEGLAGTDTQYF
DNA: TGCAGCGTTGAGGGACTAGCGGGCACAGATACGCAGTATTTT

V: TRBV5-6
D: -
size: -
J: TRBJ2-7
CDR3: CASSDSMWVSEQYF
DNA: TGTGCCAGCAGCGACTCGATGTGGGTTTCCGAGCAGTACTTC

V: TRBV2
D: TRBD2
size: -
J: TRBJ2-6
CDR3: CASDSGRLSGANVLTF
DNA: TGTGCCAGCGACAGCGGGAGGCTCTCTGGGGCCAACGTCCTGACTTTC

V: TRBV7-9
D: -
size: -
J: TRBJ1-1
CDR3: CASSQVNTEAFF
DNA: TGTGCCAGCTCACAGGTGAACACTGAAGCTTTCTTT

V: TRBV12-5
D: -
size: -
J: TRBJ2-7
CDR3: CASGSTRPGTEYEQYF
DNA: TGTGCTAGTGGTTCCACCCGACCCGGGACTGAATACGAGCAGTACTTC

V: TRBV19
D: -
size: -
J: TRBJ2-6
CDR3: CASRHLSGANVLTF
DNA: TGTGCCAGTAGACACCTCTCTGGGGCCAACGTCCTGACTTTC

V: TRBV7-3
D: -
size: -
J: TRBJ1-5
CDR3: CASSLSGNQPQHF
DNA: TGTGCCAGCAGCTTAAGCGGCAATCAGCCCCAGCATTTT

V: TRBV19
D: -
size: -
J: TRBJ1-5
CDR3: CASDPGGNQPQHF
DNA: TGTGCCAGCGACCCGGGGGGCAATCAGCCCCAGCATTTT

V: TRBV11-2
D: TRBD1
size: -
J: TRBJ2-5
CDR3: CASSGTDGETQYF
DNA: TGTGCCAGCAGCGGGACAGACGGGGAGACCCAGTACTTC

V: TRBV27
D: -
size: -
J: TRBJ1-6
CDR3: CASSPLAGNSPLHF
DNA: TGTGCCAGCAGCCCATTGGCGGGTAATTCACCCCTCCACTTT

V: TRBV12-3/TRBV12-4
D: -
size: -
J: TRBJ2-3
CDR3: CAILQGFTDTQYF
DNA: TGTGCCATCCTGCAGGGATTCACAGATACGCAGTATTTT

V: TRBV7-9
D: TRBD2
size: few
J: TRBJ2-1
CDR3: CASSGLAGVGSEQFF
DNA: TGTGCCAGCAGCGGACTAGCGGGAGTGGGGAGTGAGCAGTTCTTC

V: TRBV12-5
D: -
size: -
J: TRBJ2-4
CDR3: CASGFENIQYF
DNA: TGTGCTAGTGGTTTCGAAAACATTCAGTACTTC

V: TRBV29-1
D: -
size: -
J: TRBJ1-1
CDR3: CSVVRGARTEAFF
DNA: TGCAGCGTTGTTCGGGGGGCGCGCACTGAAGCTTTCTTT

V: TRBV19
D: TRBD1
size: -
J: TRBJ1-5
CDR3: CATTDRGGQPQHF
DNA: TGTGCCACTACTGACAGGGGCGGACAGCCCCAGCATTTT

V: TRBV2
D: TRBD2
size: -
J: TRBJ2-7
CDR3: CASSDRGLAREQYF
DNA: TGTGCCAGCAGTGACAGAGGACTAGCGAGGGAGCAGTACTTC

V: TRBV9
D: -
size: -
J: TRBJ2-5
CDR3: CASSVDRGAQETQYF
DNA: TGTGCCAGCAGCGTAGACCGGGGAGCCCAAGAGACCCAGTACTTC